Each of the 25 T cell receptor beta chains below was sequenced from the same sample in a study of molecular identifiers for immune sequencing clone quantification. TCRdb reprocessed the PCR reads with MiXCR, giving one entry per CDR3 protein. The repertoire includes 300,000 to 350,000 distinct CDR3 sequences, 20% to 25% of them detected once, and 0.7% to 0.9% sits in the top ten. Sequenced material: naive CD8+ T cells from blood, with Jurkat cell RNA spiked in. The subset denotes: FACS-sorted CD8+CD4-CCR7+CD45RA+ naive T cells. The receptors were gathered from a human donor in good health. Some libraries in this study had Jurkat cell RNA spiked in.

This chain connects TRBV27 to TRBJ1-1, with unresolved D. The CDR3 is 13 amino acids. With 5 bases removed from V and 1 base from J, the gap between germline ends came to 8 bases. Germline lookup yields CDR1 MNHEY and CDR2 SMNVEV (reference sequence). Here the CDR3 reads CASSVQWNTEAFF. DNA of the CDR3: TGTGCCAGCAGTGTCCAGTGGAACACTGAAGCTTTCTTT.

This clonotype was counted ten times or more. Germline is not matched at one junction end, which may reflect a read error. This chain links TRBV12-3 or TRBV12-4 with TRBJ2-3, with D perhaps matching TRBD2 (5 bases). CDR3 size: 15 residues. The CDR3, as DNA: TGTGCCAGCAGTTTAACACTAGGGAGTGGATCTACGAAGTATTTT. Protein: CASSLTLGSGSTKYF.

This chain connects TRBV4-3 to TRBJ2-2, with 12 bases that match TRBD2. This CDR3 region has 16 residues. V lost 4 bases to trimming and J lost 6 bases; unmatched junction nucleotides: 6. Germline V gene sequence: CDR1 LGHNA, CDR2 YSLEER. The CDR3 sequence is CASSPWTSGISGELFF. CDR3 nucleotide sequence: TGCGCCAGCAGCCCGTGGACTAGCGGGATCTCCGGGGAGCTGTTTTTT.

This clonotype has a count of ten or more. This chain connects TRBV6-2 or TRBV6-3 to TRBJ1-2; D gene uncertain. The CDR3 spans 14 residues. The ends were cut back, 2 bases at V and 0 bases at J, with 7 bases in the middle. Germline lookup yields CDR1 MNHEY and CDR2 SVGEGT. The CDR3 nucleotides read TGTGCCAGCAGTTACGGGCCGGCTAACTATGGCTACACCTTC. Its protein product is CASSYGPANYGYTF.

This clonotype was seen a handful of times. The CDR3 loop is CASSPGTGFTEAFF. The DNA for the CDR3 is TGTGCCAGCAGTCCAGGGACAGGCTTCACTGAAGCTTTCTTT. The genes are TRBV27 and TRBJ1-1; 8 nucleotides agree with TRBD1. V was pared by 5 bases and J by 4 bases, with 6 bases of the junction left unmatched. Germline assignment: CDR1 MNHEY and CDR2 SMNVEV (reference sequence). The CDR3 runs to 14 residues.

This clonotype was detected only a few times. CDR3 in amino acids: CSAREVARGVTEAFF. The CDR3 DNA sequence: TGCAGTGCTAGAGAGGTGGCCAGGGGAGTCACTGAAGCTTTCTTT. V is TRBV20-1 and J is TRBJ1-1; perhaps TRBD1 as D (6 bases). This CDR3 contains 15 residues. V lost 0 bases and J lost 4, with 15 bases in between. Germline CDR1 reads DFQATT; CDR2 reads SNEGSKA (reference sequence).

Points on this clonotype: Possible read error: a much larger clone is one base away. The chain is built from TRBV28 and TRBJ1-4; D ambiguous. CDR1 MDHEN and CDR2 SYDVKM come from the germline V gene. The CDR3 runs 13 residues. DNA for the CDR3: TGTGCCAGCAGTTTTGCGGCTAATGAAGAACTGTTTTTT. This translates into CASSFAANEELFF. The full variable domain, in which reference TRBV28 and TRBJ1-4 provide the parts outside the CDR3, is DVKVTQSSRYLVKRTGEKVFLECVQDMDHENMFWYRQDPGLGLRLIYFSYDVKMKEKGDIPEGYSVSREKKERFSLILESASTNQTSMYLCASSFAANEELFFGSGTQLSVL.

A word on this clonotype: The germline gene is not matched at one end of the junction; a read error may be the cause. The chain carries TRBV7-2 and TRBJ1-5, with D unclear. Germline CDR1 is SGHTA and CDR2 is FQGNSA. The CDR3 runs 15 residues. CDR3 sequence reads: CASSLMGYSNQHQHF. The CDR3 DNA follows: TGTGCCAGCAGCTTGATGGGGTATAGCAATCAGCACCAGCATTTT.

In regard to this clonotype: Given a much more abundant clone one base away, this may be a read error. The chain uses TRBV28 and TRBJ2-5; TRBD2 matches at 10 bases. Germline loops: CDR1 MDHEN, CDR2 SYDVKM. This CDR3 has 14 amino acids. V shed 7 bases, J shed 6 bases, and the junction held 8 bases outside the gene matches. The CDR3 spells CASTLIAGGKTQYF. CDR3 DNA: TGTGCCAGCACCCTTATAGCGGGAGGAAAGACCCAGTACTTC.

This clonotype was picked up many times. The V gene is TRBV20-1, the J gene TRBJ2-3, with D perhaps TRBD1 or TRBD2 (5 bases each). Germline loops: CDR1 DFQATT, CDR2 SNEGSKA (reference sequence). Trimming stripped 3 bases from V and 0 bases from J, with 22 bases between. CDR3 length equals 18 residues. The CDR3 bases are TGCAGTGCTAGCCCCTACGATACGGGGCTTACTAGCACAGATACGCAGTATTTT. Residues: CSASPYDTGLTSTDTQYF.

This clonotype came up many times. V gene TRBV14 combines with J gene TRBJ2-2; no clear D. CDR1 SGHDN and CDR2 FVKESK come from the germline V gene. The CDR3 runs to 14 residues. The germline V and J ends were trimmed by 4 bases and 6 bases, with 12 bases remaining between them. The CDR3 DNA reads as TGTGCCAGCAGCCCCAATGGGCTACCCGGGGAGCTGTTTTTT. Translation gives CASSPNGLPGELFF. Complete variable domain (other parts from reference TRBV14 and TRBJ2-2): EAGVTQFPSHSVIEKGQTVTLRCDPISGHDNLYWYRRVMGKEIKFLLHFVKESKQDESGMPNNRFLAERTGGTYSTLKVQPAELEDSGVYFCASSPNGLPGELFFGEGSRLTVL.

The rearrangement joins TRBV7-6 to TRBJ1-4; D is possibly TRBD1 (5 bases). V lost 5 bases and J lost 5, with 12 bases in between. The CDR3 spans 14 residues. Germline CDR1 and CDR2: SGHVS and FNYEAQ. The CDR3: CASSPRRGNEKLFF. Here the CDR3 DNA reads TGTGCCAGCAGCCCGCGACGGGGGAATGAAAAACTGTTTTTT.

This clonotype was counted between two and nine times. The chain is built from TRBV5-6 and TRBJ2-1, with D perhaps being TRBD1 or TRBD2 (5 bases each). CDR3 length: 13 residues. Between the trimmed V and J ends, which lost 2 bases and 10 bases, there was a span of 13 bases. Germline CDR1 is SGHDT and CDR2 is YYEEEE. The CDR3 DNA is TGTGCCAGCAGCTTTGGGACGGTGGGCGAGCAGTTCTTC. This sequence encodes CASSFGTVGEQFF. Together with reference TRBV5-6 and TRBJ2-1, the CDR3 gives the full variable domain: DAGVTQSPTHLIKTRGQQVTLRCSPKSGHDTVSWYQQALGQGPQFIFQYYEEEERQRGNFPDRFSGHQFPNYSSELNVNALLLGDSALYLCASSFGTVGEQFFGPGTRLTVL.

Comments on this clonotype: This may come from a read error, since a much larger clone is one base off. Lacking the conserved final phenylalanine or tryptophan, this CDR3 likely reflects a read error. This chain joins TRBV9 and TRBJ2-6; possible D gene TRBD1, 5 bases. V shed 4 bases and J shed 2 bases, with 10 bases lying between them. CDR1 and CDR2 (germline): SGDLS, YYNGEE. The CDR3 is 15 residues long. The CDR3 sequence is CASSSSGTGANVLTS. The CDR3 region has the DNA TGTGCCAGCAGCTCATCAGGGACTGGGGCCAACGTCCTGACTTCC.

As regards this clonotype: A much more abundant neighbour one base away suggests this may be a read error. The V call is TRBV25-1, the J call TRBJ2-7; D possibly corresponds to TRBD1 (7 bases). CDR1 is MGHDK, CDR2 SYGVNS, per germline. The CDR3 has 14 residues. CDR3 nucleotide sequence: TGTGCCAGCAGTGAAGCGGGACAGTTCTACGAGCGGTACTTC. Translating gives CASSEAGQFYERYF.

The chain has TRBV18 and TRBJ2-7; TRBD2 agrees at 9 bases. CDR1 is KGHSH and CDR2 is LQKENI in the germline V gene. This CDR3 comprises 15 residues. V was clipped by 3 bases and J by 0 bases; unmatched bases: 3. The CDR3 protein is CASSPRGGPSYEQYF. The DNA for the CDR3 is TGTGCCAGCTCACCGCGGGGGGGTCCCTCCTACGAGCAGTACTTC.

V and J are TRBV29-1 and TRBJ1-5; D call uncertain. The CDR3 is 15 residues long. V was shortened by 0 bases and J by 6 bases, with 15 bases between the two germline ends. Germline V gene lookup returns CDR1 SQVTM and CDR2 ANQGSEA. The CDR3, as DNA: TGCAGCGTTGAAGATCCCTCAAACCCCGGTCAGCCCCAGCATTTT. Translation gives CSVEDPSNPGQPQHF.

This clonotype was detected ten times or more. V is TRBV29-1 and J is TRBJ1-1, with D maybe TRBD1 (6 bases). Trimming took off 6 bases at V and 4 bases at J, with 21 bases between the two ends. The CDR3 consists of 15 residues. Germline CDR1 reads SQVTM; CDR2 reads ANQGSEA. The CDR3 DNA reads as TGCAGCGTGACGGGACACCCCTCCCTGAGCACTGAAGCTTTCTTT. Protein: CSVTGHPSLSTEAFF.

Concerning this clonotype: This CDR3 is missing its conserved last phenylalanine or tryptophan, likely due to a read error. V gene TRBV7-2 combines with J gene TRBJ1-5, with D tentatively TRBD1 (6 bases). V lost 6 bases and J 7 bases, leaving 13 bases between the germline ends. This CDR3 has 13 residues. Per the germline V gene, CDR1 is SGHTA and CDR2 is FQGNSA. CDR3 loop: CASSQQGPQPQHL. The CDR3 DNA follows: TGTGCCAGCAGTCAGCAGGGGCCCCAGCCCCAGCATCTT.

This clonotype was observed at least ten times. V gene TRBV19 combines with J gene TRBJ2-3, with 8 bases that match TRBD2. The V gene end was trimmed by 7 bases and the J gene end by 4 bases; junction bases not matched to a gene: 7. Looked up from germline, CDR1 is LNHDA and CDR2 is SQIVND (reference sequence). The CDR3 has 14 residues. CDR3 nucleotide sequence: TGTGCCAGTAAAAGCGGGAGTGGCCCAGATACGCAGTATTTT. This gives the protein CASKSGSGPDTQYF. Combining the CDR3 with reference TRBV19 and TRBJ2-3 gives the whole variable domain DGGITQSPKYLFRKEGQNVTLSCEQNLNHDAMYWYRQDPGQGLRLIYYSQIVNDFQKGDIAEGYSVSREKKESFPLTVTSAQKNPTAFYLCASKSGSGPDTQYFGPGTRLTVL.

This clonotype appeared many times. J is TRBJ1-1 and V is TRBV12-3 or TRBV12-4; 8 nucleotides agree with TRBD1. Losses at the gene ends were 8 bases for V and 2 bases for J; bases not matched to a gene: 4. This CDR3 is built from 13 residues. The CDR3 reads CASGQGYNTEAFF. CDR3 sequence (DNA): TGTGCCAGCGGACAGGGATATAACACTGAAGCTTTCTTT.

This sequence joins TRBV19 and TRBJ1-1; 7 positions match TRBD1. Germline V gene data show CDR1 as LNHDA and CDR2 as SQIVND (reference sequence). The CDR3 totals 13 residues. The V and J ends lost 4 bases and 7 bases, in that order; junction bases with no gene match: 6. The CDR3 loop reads CASSTSTGSEAFF. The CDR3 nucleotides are TGTGCCAGTAGTACCTCGACAGGGAGTGAAGCTTTCTTT.

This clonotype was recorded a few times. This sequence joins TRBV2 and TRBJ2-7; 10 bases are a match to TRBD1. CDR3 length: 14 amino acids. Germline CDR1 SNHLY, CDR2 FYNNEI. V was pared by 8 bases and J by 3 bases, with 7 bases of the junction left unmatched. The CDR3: CASHPGDRGYEQYF. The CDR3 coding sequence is TGTGCCAGCCACCCCGGGGACAGGGGCTACGAGCAGTACTTC.

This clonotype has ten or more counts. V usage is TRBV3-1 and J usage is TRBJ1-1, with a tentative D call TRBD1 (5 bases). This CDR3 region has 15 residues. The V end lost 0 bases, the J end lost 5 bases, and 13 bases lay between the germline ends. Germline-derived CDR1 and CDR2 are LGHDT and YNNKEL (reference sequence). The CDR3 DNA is TGTGCCAGCAGCCAAGATCTGGGGGTGTGGACTGAAGCTTTCTTT. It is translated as CASSQDLGVWTEAFF.

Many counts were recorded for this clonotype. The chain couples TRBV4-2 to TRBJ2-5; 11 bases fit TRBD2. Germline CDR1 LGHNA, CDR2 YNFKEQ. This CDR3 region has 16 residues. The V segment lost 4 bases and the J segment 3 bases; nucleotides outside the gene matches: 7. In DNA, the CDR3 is TGTGCCAGCAGCCGAGAACTAGCGGGGGCAAAAGAGACCCAGTACTTC. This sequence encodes CASSRELAGAKETQYF.